The rows below give T cell receptor beta chains drawn from one sample of a study of neurological immune-mediated disorders. MiXCR, run by TCRdb on the 5' RACE reads, gives a single entry per CDR3 protein. The sample consists of about 55,000 distinct CDR3 sequences, around 3.6% of them appearing once. Sequenced: PBMCs. The receptors were sampled from a man aged 25 to 45 with multiple sclerosis. Each CDR3 is given with its conserved first and last residue. The D gene is left open where the match is weak. Not all rows give a size; the values are once, few, many and, for expanded clones, a class.

j_call cdr3_length v_call clone_size d_call cdr3_nt cdr3_aa
TRBJ2-2 12 TRBV7-2 many . TGTGCCAGCAGCGATTATCATGGGGAGCTGTTTTTT CASSDYHGELFF
TRBJ2-3 15 TRBV28 many TRBD2 TGTGCCAGCACCAGCCCTGACTTGGGAGGGGATACGCAGTATTTT CASTSPDLGGDTQYF
TRBJ1-1 13 TRBV5-5 many . TGTGCCAGCAGCTTCGGTGGCGGAACTGAAGCTTTCTTT CASSFGGGTEAFF
TRBJ2-1 15 TRBV29-1 many TRBD2 TGCAGCGTTGAACCTCCGGGACTAGGATACAATGAGCAGTTCTTC CSVEPPGLGYNEQFF
TRBJ1-5 18 TRBV7-8 . TRBD1 TGTGCCAGCAGCTTAGAAGGGGGCGCGGGCAATAGCAATCAGCCCCAGAATTTT CASSLEGGAGNSNQPQNF
TRBJ2-1 15 TRBV5-6 many TRBD1 TGTGCCAGCAGCTTGGTCGATACAGGGGGTTATGAGCAGTTCTTC CASSLVDTGGYEQFF
TRBJ2-3 14 TRBV5-1 few . TGCGCCAGCAGCGTAGCACATACTTCAGATACGCAGTATTTT CASSVAHTSDTQYF
TRBJ2-5 16 TRBV5-1 many . TGCGCCAGCAGCGGGTATAGCGGAGCCCAAGGAGAGACCCAGTACTTC CASSGYSGAQGETQYF
TRBJ1-5 15 TRBV19 . TRBD1 TGTGCCACCGGGACAGGGGCGAATAGCAATCAGCCCCAGCATTTT CATGTGANSNQPQHF
TRBJ2-2 13 TRBV29-1 many . TGCAGCGTTGTTTACAGCAACACCGGGGAGCTGTTTTTT CSVVYSNTGELFF
TRBJ1-2 13 TRBV5-1 many TRBD1 TGCGCCAGCAGCTGGACAGGGCAGGATGGCTACACCTTC CASSWTGQDGYTF
TRBJ1-1 13 TRBV20-1 many . TGCAGTGCAGTCTCGGGCCCGGGGACTGAAGCTTTCTTT CSAVSGPGTEAFF
TRBJ1-2 17 TRBV7-8 many . TGTGCCAGCAGCTTAGATGTGTTCGGACCCTCTAACTATGGCTACACCTTC CASSLDVFGPSNYGYTF
TRBJ1-1 10 TRBV29-1 many . TGCAGCGTAGAGGTCGTTGAAGCTTTCTTT CSVEVVEAFF
TRBJ2-7 16 TRBV14 . . TGTGCCAGCAGCCAAGATCCTGGACGGGTCTCCTACGAGCAGTACTTC CASSQDPGRVSYEQYF
TRBJ2-5 13 TRBV9 many . TGTGCCAGCAGCGTAGACAACGGGGAGACCCAGTACTTC CASSVDNGETQYF
TRBJ2-7 13 TRBV2 few . TGTGCCAGCAGTGATCTCGCTACCCACGAGCAGTACTTC CASSDLATHEQYF
TRBJ1-5 14 TRBV12-3/TRBV12-4 few . TGTGCCAGCAGTCAAGACAGGAGCTATCAGCCCCAGCATTTT CASSQDRSYQPQHF
TRBJ2-1 16 TRBV6-4 many TRBD2 TGTGCCAGCAGTGACAGAGCGGGGGTAGGCTACAATGAGCAGTTCTTC CASSDRAGVGYNEQFF
TRBJ1-2 14 TRBV5-1 . . TGCGCCAGCAGCCCCGCCGGGACTGCTTATGGCTACACCTTC CASSPAGTAYGYTF